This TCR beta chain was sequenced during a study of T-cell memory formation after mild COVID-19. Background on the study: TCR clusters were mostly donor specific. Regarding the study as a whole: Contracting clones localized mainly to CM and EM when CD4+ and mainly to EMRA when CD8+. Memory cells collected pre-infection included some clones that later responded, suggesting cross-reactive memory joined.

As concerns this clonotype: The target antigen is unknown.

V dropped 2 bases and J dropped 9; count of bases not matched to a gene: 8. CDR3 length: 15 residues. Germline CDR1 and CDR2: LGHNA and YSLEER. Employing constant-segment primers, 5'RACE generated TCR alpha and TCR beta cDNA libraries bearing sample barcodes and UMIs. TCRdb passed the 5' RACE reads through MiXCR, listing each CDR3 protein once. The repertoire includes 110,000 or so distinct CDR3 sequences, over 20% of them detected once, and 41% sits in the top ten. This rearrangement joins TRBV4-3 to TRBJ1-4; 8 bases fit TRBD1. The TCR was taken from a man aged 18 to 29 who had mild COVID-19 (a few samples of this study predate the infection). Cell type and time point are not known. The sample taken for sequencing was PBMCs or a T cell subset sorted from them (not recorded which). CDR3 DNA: TGCGCCAGCAGCCAATCGCTAGGGACAGGAAAAAAACTGTTTTTT. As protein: CASSQSLGTGKKLFF.